The rows below give T cell receptor beta chains drawn from one sample of a study of T cell repertoires in cytomegalovirus infection. TCRdb independently ran MiXCR on the reads; one entry per CDR3 protein. The table lists about 120,000 distinct CDR3 sequences, 30% to 35% of them singletons, with 41% in the top ten. For these TCRs, the target antigens are not known. The specimen comprised CD8+ T cells from cultured PBMCs, sampled from culture after CMV antigen stimulation. These receptors all stem from a human donor in good health (CMV status not recorded). Some clones in this sample may be carry-over from other donors' samples. Both conserved end residues are part of each CDR3.

J	V	CDR3
TRBJ1-1	TRBV10-3	CATQDGPEAFF
TRBJ2-3	TRBV7-3	CASSQGLAGAPDTQYF
TRBJ2-7	TRBV2	CASSDPDTSYEQYF
TRBJ1-5	TRBV18	CASSPRQGADQPQHF
TRBJ1-5	TRBV19	CASSLGPGRHQPQHF
TRBJ2-3	TRBV20-1	CSAIQLAGGKDTQYF
TRBJ2-1	TRBV7-8	CASSLEGFNEQFF
TRBJ2-7	TRBV28	CASSGTGIGPPQYF
TRBJ2-7	TRBV10-3	CAITRDTGNEQYF
TRBJ2-3	TRBV6-5	CASSTAPGLSTDTQYF
TRBJ2-7	TRBV20-1	CSASAQGAVITREQYF
TRBJ1-5	TRBV28	CASSLPGPRGHQPQHF
TRBJ2-3	TRBV7-3	CASSLDSHSPRVDTQYF
TRBJ1-6	TRBV27	CASSYTPVSPLHF
TRBJ2-7	TRBV12-3/TRBV12-4	CASSFSAGRSYEQYF
TRBJ1-1	TRBV5-6	CASSLYTMNTEAFF
TRBJ2-7	TRBV6-2/TRBV6-3	CASSYPGQGYEQYF
TRBJ1-1	TRBV6-1	CASSSAGTENTEAFF
TRBJ2-7	TRBV9	CASSAGDDVKRYF
TRBJ2-7	TRBV6-2/TRBV6-3	CASRPQGFLTYEQYF
TRBJ2-4	TRBV7-9	CASSQTKLGQGAGGTNIQYF
TRBJ1-5	TRBV7-2	CASSYRTGNQPQHF
TRBJ2-7	TRBV2	CASGDSSYEQYF
TRBJ2-7	TRBV5-6	CASSRILAGIISYERYF
TRBJ2-1	TRBV27	CASSFDGLAKQFF
TRBJ2-3	TRBV6-5	CASSYVGTGADTQYF
TRBJ2-6	TRBV12-5	CASGLPPLGANVLTF
TRBJ2-7	TRBV7-2	CASSWLPGLAYEQYF
TRBJ2-7	TRBV4-1	CASSQDMRGRVYEQYF
TRBJ2-5	TRBV28	CASRGAGETQYF
TRBJ1-2	TRBV7-9	CASSLASRSSSGYTF
TRBJ2-5	TRBV6-2/TRBV6-3	CASSYLPGEGRETQYF
TRBJ2-7	TRBV4-1	CASSHTLTGGNEQYF
TRBJ2-4	TRBV7-2	CASSLVRNIQYF
TRBJ2-1	TRBV6-1	CASSERTGWANEQFF
TRBJ2-7	TRBV27	CASSFASGGYEQYF
TRBJ2-7	TRBV28	CASRYSGGSYEQYF
TRBJ1-1	TRBV27	CASNKTRPIICTDTEAFF
TRBJ1-1	TRBV11-2	CASSFWDVKNTEAFF
TRBJ2-7	TRBV5-1	CASSWGTLAYEQYF
TRBJ2-1	TRBV7-6	CASSPHWTSGGAGYNEQFF
TRBJ2-7	TRBV7-9	CASSLTVGLSNYEQYF
TRBJ2-1	TRBV5-4	CASSLRSGGTAYEQFF
TRBJ2-2	TRBV2	CASSDRSGELFF
TRBJ1-4	TRBV7-2	CASSPNDRIGTGGSEKLFF